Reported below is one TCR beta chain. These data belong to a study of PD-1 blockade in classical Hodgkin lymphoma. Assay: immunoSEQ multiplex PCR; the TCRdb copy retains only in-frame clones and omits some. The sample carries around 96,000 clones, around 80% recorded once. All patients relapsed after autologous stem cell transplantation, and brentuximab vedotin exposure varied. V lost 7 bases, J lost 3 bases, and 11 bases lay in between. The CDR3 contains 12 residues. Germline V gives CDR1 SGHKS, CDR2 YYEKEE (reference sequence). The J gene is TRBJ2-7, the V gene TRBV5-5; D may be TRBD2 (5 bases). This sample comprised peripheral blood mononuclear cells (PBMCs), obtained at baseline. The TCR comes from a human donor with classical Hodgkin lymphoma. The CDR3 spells CASRHGIYEQYF. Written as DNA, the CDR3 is TGTGCCAGCCGCCACGGGATCTACGAGCAGTACTTC.